This T cell receptor beta chain appears in the sequencing data of a study of blood T cell repertoires in COVID-19. In the study overall: Acute and convalescent COVID-19 samples came from the United States, Italy and Spain. In each case, the material was cDNA or gDNA derived from T cells, B-cell-depleted T cells, or PBMCs.

Per the germline V gene, CDR1 is SGHRS and CDR2 is YFSETQ. The CDR3 consists of 14 residues. With 4 bases removed from V and 7 bases from J, the gap between germline ends came to 12 bases. Method: immunoSEQ multiplex PCR; TCRdb's copy keeps in-frame clones and lacks some. This table has about 300,000 clones, around 88% appearing once. The receptor comes from a woman aged 25 to 39 who had recovered from COVID-19. The chain couples TRBV5-1 to TRBJ1-6; the D is unclear. The sequencing sample was made of peripheral blood. CDR3 DNA: TGCGCCAGCAGCAATGGACTGCCGAATTCACCCCTCCACTTT. The encoded protein is CASSNGLPNSPLHF.